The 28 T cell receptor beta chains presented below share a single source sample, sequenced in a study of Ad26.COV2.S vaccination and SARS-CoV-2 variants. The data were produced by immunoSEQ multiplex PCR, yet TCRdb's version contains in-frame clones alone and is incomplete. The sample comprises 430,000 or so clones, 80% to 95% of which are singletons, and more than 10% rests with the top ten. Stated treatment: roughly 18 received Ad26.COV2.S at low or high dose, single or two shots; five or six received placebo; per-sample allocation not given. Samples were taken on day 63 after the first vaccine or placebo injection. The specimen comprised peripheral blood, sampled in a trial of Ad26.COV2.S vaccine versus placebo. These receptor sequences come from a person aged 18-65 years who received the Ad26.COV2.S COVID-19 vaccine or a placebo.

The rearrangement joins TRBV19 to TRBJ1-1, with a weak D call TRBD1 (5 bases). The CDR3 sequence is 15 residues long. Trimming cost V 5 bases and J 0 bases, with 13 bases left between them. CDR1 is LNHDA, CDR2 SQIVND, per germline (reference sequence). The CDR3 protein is CASSGRGKMNTEAFF. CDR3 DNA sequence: TGTGCCAGTAGTGGGAGGGGTAAGATGAACACTGAAGCTTTCTTT.

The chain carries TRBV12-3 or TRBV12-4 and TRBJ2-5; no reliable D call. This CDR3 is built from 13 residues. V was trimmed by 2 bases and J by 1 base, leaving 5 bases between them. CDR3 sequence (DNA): TGTGCCAGCAGTTTACAGGCCCAAGAGACCCAGTACTTC. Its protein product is CASSLQAQETQYF.

The DNA of the CDR3 is TGTGCCAGTAGTATTGTTGGAGACACTGAAGCTTTCTTT. Protein: CASSIVGDTEAFF. The chain carries TRBV19 and TRBJ1-1; D unclear. The germline CDR1 and CDR2 sequences are LNHDA and SQIVND (reference sequence). The ends were cut back, 3 bases at V and 3 bases at J, with 8 bases in the middle. CDR3 length equals 13 residues.

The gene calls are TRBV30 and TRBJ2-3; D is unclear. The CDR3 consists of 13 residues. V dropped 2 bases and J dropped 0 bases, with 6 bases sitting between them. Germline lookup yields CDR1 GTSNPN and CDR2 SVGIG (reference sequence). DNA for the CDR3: TGTGCCTGGAGTCTAGGGAGCACAGATACGCAGTATTTT. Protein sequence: CAWSLGSTDTQYF.

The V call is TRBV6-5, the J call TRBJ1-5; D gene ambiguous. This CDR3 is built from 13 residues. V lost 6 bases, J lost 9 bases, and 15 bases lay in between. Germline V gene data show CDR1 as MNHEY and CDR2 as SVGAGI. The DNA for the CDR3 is TGTGCCAGCAGGCAGAACTACCCGGGGCCCCAGCATTTT. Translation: CASRQNYPGPQHF.

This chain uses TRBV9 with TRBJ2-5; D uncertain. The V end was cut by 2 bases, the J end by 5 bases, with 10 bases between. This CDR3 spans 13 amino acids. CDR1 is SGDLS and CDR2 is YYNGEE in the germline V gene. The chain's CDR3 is CASSVYGPETQYF. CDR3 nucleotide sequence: TGTGCCAGCAGCGTCTACGGCCCTGAGACCCAGTACTTC.

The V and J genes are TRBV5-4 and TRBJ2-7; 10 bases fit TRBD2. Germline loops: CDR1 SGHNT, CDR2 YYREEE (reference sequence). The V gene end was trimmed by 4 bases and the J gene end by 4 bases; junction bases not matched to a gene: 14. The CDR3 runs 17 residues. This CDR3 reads CASSSWTSGSPGYEQYF. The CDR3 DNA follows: TGTGCCAGCAGCAGCTGGACTAGCGGTTCCCCCGGTTACGAGCAGTACTTC.

CDR3 DNA sequence: TGTGCCAGCAGTGAAGTCCGAGGTAATCGACTCATCTCTGGAAACACCATATATTTT. Its translation: CASSEVRGNRLISGNTIYF. J is TRBJ1-3 and V is TRBV6-1, with D unresolved. The germline V gene has CDR1 MNHNS and CDR2 SASEGT. CDR3 size: 19 residues. V lost 1 base and J lost 0, with 19 bases in between.

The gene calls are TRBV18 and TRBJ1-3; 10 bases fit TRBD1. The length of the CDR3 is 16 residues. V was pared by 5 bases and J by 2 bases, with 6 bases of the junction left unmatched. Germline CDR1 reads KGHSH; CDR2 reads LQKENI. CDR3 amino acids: CASSARQGATGNTIYF. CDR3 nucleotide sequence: TGTGCCAGCTCAGCCCGACAGGGGGCGACTGGAAACACCATATATTTT. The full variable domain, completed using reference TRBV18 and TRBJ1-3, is NAGVMQNPRHLVRRRGQEARLRCSPMKGHSHVYWYRQLPEEGLKFMVYLQKENIIDESGMPKERFSAEFPKEGPSILRIQQVVRGDSAAYFCASSARQGATGNTIYFGEGSWLTVV.

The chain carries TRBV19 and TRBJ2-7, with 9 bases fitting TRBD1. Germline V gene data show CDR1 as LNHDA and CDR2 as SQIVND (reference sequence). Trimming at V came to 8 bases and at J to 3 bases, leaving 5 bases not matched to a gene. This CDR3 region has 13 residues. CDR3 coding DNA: TGTGCCAGTTCGGGACAGGGCGGCTACGAGCAGTACTTC. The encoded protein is CASSGQGGYEQYF.

CDR3 bases: TGTGCCAGCAGCTTAGCGGGGGGAGATACGCAGTATTTT. The encoded protein is CASSLAGGDTQYF. The rearrangement links TRBV7-9 to TRBJ2-3, with D tentatively TRBD2 (6 bases). Germline assignment: CDR1 SEHNR and CDR2 FQNEAQ (reference sequence). Trimming took 0 bases from V and 5 from J, leaving 6 bases between them. The CDR3 contains 13 residues.

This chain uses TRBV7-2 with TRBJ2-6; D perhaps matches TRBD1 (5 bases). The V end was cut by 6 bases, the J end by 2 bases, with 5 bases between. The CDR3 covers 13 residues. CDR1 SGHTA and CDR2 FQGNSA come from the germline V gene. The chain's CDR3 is CASRGAGANVLTF. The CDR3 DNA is TGTGCCAGCAGAGGGGCTGGGGCCAACGTCCTGACTTTC.

The CDR3 DNA follows: TGTGCCAGCAGTTCTCCTGGGCCAGGCAATCAGCCCCAGCATTTT. It codes for CASSSPGPGNQPQHF. The rearrangement uses TRBV28 and TRBJ1-5, with unresolved D. The length of the CDR3 is 15 residues. The germline V and J ends were trimmed by 4 bases and 2 bases, with 12 bases remaining between them. The germline V gene has CDR1 MDHEN and CDR2 SYDVKM.

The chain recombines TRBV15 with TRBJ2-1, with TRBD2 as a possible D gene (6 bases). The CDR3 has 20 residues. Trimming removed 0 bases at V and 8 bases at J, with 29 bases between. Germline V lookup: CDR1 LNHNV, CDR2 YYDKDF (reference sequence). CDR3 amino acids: CATSRDGPSSAGRERDEQFF. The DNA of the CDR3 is TGTGCCACCAGCAGAGATGGGCCCTCCAGTGCGGGACGGGAGAGGGATGAGCAGTTCTTC.

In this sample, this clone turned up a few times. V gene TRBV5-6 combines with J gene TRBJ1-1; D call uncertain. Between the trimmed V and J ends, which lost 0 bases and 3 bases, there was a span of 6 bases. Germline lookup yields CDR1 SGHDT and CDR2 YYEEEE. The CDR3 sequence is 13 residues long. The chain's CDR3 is CASSLGLHTEAFF. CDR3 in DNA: TGTGCCAGCAGCTTGGGGTTGCACACTGAAGCTTTCTTT.

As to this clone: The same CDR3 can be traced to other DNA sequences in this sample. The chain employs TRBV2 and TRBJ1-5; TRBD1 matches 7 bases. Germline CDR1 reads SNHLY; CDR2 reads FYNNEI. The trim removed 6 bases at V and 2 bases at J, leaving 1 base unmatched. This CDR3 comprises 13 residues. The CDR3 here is CASSGQGNQPQHF. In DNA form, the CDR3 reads TGTGCCAGCAGCGGACAGGGCAATCAGCCCCAGCATTTT.

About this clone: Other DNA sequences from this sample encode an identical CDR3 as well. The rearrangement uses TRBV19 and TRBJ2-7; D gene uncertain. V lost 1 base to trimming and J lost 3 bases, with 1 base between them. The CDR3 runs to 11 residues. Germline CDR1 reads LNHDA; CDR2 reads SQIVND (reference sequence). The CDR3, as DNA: TGTGCCAGTAGTATAGGCTACGAGCAGTACTTC. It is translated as CASSIGYEQYF.

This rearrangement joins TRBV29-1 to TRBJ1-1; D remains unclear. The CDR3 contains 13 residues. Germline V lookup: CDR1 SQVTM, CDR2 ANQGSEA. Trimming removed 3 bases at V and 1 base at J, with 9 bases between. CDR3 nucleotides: TGCAGCGTTGAGGAGGTTACGAACACTGAAGCTTTCTTT. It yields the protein CSVEEVTNTEAFF.

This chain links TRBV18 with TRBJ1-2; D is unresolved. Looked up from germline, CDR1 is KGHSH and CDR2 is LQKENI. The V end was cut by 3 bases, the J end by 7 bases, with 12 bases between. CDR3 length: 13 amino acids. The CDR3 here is CASSPERVGGYTF. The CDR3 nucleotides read TGTGCCAGCTCACCGGAGAGGGTTGGTGGCTACACCTTC.

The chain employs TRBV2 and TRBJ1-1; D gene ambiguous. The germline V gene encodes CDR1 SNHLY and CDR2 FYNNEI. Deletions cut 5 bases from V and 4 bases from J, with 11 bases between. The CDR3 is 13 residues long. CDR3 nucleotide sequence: TGTGCCAGCAGTTCAGGAGTTGGCACTGAAGCTTTCTTT. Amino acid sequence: CASSSGVGTEAFF.

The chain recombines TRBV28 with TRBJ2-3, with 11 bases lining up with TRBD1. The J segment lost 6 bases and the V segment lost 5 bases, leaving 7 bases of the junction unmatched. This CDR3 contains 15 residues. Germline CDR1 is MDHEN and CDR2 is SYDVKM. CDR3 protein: CASSPRTGGKDTQYF. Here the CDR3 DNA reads TGTGCCAGCAGTCCCAGGACAGGGGGCAAGGATACGCAGTATTTT.

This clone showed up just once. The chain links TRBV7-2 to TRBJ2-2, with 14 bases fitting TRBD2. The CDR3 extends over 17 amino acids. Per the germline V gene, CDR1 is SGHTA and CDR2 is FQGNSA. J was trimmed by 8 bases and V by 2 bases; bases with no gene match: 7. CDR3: CASSLSGTSGSRGELFF. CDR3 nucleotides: TGTGCCAGCAGCTTATCCGGGACTAGCGGGAGTAGGGGGGAGCTGTTTTTT.

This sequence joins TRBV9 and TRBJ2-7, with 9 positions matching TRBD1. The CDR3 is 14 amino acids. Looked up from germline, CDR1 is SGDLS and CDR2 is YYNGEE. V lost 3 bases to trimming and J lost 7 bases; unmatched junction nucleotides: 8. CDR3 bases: TGTGCCAGCAGCGCGACAGGGGGTTCGCATGAGCAGTACTTC. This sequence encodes CASSATGGSHEQYF. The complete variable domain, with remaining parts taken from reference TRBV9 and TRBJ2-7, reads DSGVTQTPKHLITATGQRVTLRCSPRSGDLSVYWYQQSLDQGLQFLIQYYNGEERAKGNILERFSAQQFPDLHSELNLSSLELGDSALYFCASSATGGSHEQYFGPGTRLTVT.

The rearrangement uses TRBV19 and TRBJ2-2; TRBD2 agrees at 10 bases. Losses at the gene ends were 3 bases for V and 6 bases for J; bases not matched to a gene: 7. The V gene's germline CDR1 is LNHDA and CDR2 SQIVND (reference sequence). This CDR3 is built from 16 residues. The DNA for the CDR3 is TGTGCCAGTAGTATTGGGCTAGCGGGAGTGCCCGGGGAGCTGTTTTTT. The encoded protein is CASSIGLAGVPGELFF.

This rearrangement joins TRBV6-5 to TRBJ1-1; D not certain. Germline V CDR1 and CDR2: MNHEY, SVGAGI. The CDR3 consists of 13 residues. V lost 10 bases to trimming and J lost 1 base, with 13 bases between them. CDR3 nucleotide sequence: TGTGCCACCCGGACGGCGGGGAACACTGAAGCTTTCTTT. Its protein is CATRTAGNTEAFF.

The CDR3 nucleotides read TGTGCCACCCGAGGGGCAGGAGGGGCCAACGTCCTGACTTTC. This codes for CATRGAGGANVLTF. V gene TRBV27 combines with J gene TRBJ2-6, with D possibly being TRBD1 or TRBD2 (5 bases each). Germline values: CDR1 MNHEY, CDR2 SMNVEV (reference sequence). The V end was cut by 10 bases, the J end by 4 bases, with 14 bases between. This CDR3 contains 14 residues.

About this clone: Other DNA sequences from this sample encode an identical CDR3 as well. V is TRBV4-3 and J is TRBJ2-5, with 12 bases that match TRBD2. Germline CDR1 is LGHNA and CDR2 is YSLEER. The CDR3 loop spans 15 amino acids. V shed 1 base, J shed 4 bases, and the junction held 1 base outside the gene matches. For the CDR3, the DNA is TGCGCCAGCAGCCAAGGACTAGCGGGAGTAGAGACCCAGTACTTC. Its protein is CASSQGLAGVETQYF.

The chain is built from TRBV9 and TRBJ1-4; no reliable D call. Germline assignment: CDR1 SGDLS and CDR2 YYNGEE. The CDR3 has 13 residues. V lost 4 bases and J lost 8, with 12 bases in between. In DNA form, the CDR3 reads TGTGCCAGCAGCCGGTACCATGGGGAAAAACTGTTTTTT. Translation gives CASSRYHGEKLFF.